These 11 T cell receptor beta chains came from one sample sequenced in a study of T cell responses to AZD1222 COVID-19 vaccine. The protocol was immunoSEQ multiplex PCR, while the TCRdb copy is restricted to in-frame clones and leaves out a portion. The sample includes almost 95,000 clones, 85% of them seen just once. The sequences come from peripheral blood, collected 28 days after the second AZD1222 dose. Receptors were obtained from an adult who received the AZD1222 COVID-19 vaccine.

The rearrangement uses TRBV29-1 and TRBJ1-4; weak D call: TRBD1 (5 bases). V shed 7 bases and J shed 0 bases, with 24 bases lying between them. Germline V lookup: CDR1 SQVTM, CDR2 ANQGSEA. This CDR3 spans 18 amino acids. The CDR3 is CSATTGPYGGATNEKLFF. The CDR3 DNA reads as TGCAGCGCAACTACAGGTCCCTACGGAGGGGCAACTAATGAAAAACTGTTTTTT.

V gene TRBV6-5 combines with J gene TRBJ1-2; 11 bases map to TRBD1. Looked up from germline, CDR1 is MNHEY and CDR2 is SVGAGI. There are 15 residues in the CDR3. With 7 bases clipped from V and 4 bases from J, the junction kept 8 bases outside the gene matches. This CDR3 is CASTQDRGRGYGYTF. In DNA form, the CDR3 reads TGTGCCAGCACTCAGGACAGGGGGCGCGGCTATGGCTACACCTTC.

The rearrangement joins TRBV7-2 to TRBJ2-7, with D perhaps TRBD2 (6 bases). CDR3 size: 13 residues. V was pared by 4 bases and J by 7 bases, with 14 bases between. Germline V gene data show CDR1 as SGHTA and CDR2 as FQGNSA. The chain's CDR3 is CASSYRGLEEQYF. The CDR3 bases are TGTGCCAGCAGCTACCGGGGACTTGAAGAGCAGTACTTC.

V and J are TRBV4-1 and TRBJ1-1, with D possibly being TRBD1 (5 bases). Germline-derived CDR1 and CDR2 are MGHRA and YSYEKL. Trimming took off 4 bases at V and 4 bases at J, with 13 bases between the two ends. This CDR3 region has 14 residues. CDR3 protein: CASSPGGSGTEAFF. CDR3 nucleotide sequence: TGCGCCAGCAGCCCGGGGGGGTCAGGCACTGAAGCTTTCTTT.

This clone turned up a few times. The chain is built from TRBV19 and TRBJ2-1; 7 bases fit TRBD2. This CDR3 has 14 amino acids. J was trimmed by 4 bases and V by 9 bases; bases with no gene match: 9. CDR1 and CDR2 (germline): LNHDA, SQIVND (reference sequence). CDR3 sequence: CASLRASGYNEQFF. Here the CDR3 DNA reads TGTGCCAGCCTCCGAGCTAGCGGTTACAATGAGCAGTTCTTC.

The rearrangement uses TRBV6-5 and TRBJ2-4; D not resolved. Germline-derived CDR1 and CDR2 are MNHEY and SVGAGI. The CDR3 runs 13 residues. The germline V and J ends were trimmed by 0 bases and 11 bases, with 11 bases remaining between them. As DNA, the CDR3 is TGTGCCAGCAGTTACTCTCCCCCTTCACTTCAGTACTTC. It encodes CASSYSPPSLQYF.

The chain uses TRBV7-2 and TRBJ1-5, with D maybe TRBD1 (6 bases). Trimming shortened V by 1 base and J by 9 bases, and 16 bases separated the two germline ends. Germline lookup yields CDR1 SGHTA and CDR2 FQGNSA. The CDR3 runs to 15 residues. CDR3: CASSLGQARQTPQHF. The CDR3 DNA follows: TGTGCCAGCAGCTTAGGACAGGCGCGGCAGACGCCCCAGCATTTT.

The CDR3 reads CASSLAPAGETQYF. CDR3 coding DNA: TGCGCCAGCAGCTTGGCCCCAGCGGGAGAGACCCAGTACTTC. V and J are TRBV5-1 and TRBJ2-5, with D possibly TRBD2 on 6 matching bases. The CDR3 sequence is 14 residues long. Germline V gene data show CDR1 as SGHRS and CDR2 as YFSETQ. V was shortened by 0 bases and J by 4 bases, with 10 bases between the two germline ends.

The chain combines TRBV4-1 with TRBJ1-2, with a tentative D call TRBD1 (6 bases). Per the germline V gene, CDR1 is MGHRA and CDR2 is YSYEKL. Trimming pared 0 bases from V and 2 bases from J, leaving 16 bases between. This CDR3 has 17 residues. DNA for the CDR3: TGCGCCAGCAGCCAAGACCCCCGGACAGTCATAAACTATGGCTACACCTTC. Translating it yields CASSQDPRTVINYGYTF.

The rearrangement joins TRBV7-9 to TRBJ2-7, with no clear D. CDR1 SEHNR and CDR2 FQNEAQ come from the germline V gene (reference sequence). This CDR3 comprises 13 residues. The V and J ends lost 1 base and 3 bases respectively, with 7 bases between them. The DNA for the CDR3 is TGTGCCAGCAGCTTAGTTGGAGACTACGAGCAGTACTTC. Translation gives CASSLVGDYEQYF.

The V call is TRBV28, the J call TRBJ1-2; D is unclear. The CDR3 length is 14 residues. V was cut by 3 bases and J by 4 bases, with 12 bases left in between. Germline values: CDR1 MDHEN, CDR2 SYDVKM. The chain's CDR3 is CASSFRARLYGYTF. For the CDR3, the DNA is TGTGCCAGCAGTTTTCGGGCTCGACTCTATGGCTACACCTTC.